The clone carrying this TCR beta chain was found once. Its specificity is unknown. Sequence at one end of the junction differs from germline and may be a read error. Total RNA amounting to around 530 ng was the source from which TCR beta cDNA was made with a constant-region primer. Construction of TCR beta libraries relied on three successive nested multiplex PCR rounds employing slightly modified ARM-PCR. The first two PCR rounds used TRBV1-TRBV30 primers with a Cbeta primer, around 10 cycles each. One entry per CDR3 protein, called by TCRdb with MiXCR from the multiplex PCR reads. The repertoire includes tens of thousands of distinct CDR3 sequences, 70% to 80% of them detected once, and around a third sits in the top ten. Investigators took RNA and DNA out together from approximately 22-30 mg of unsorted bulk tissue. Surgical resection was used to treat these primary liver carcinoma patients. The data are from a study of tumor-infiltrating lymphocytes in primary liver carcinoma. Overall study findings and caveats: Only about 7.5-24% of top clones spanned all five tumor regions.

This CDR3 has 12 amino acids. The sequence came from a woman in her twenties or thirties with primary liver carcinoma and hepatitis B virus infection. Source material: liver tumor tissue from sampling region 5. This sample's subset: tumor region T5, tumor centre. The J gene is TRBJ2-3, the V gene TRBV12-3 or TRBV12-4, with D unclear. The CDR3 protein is CASMLVEDTQYF. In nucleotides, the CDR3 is TGCGCCAGCATGCTGGTGGAGGATACGCAGTATTTT.